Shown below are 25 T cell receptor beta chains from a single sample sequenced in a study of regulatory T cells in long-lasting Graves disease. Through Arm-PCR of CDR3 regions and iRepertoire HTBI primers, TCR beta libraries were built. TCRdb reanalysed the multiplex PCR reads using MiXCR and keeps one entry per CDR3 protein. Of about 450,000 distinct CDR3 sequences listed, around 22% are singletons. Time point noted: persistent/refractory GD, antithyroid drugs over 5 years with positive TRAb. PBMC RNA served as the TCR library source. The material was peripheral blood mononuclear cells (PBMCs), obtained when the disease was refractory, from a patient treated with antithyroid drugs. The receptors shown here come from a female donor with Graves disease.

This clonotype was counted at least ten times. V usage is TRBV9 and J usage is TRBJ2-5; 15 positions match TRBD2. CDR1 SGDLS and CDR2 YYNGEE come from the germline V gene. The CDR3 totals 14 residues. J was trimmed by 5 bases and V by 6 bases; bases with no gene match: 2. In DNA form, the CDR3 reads TGTGCCAGCACTGGGACTAGCGGGGGGGAGACCCAGTACTTC. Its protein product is CASTGTSGGETQYF.

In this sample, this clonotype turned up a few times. The CDR3 DNA follows: TGTGCCAGCTCTCGACAGGGGAACGAGCAGTACTTC. The encoded protein is CASSRQGNEQYF. This chain uses TRBV18 with TRBJ2-7; 8 bases fit TRBD1. The CDR3 is 12 residues long. V trimming: 6 bases; J trimming: 5 bases; junction bases outside the gene matches: 3. Germline loops: CDR1 KGHSH, CDR2 LQKENI.

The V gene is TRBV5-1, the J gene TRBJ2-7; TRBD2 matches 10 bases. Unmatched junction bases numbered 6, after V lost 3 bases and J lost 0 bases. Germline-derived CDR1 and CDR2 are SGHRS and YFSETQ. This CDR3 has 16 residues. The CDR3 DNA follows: TGCGCCAGCAGCTCATCCTTAGCGGGGGGCTCCTACGAGCAGTACTTC. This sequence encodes CASSSSLAGGSYEQYF.

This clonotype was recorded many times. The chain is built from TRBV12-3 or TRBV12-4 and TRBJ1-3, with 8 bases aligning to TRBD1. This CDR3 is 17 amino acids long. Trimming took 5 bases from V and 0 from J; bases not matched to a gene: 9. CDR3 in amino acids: CASSPAVTGGSGNTIYF. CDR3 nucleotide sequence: TGTGCCAGCAGTCCTGCGGTAACAGGGGGCTCTGGAAACACCATATATTTT.

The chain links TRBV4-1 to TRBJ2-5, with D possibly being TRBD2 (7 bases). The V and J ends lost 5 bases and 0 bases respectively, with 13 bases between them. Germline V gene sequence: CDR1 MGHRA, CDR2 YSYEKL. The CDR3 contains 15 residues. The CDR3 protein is CASSKGGGNQETQYF. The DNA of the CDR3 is TGCGCCAGCAGCAAGGGAGGGGGGAACCAAGAGACCCAGTACTTC.

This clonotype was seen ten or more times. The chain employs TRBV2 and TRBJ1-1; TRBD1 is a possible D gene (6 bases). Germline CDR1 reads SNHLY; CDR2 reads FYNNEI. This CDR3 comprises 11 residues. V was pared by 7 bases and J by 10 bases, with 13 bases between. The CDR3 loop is CASNIQGRAFF. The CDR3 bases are TGTGCCAGCAATATTCAGGGGAGAGCTTTCTTT.

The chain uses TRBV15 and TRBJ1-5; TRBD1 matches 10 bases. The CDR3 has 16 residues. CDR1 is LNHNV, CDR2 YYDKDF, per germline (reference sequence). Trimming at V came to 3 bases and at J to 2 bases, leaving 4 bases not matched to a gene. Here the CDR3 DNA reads TGTGCCACCAGCAGCGAGACAGGGGGCGGCAATCAGCCCCAGCATTTT. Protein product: CATSSETGGGNQPQHF.

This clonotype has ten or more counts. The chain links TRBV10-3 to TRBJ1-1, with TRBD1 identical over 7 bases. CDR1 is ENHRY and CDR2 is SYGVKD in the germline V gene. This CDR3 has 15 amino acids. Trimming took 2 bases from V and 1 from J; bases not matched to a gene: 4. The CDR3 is CAISEPRTGNTEAFF. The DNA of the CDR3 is TGTGCCATCAGTGAGCCGAGGACAGGGAACACTGAAGCTTTCTTT.

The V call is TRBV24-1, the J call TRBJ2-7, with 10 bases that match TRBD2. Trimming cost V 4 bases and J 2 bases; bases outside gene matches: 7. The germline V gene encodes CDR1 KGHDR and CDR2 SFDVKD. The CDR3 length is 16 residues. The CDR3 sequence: CATSDPLAGEPYEQYF. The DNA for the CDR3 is TGTGCCACCAGTGACCCTCTAGCGGGAGAGCCCTACGAGCAGTACTTC.

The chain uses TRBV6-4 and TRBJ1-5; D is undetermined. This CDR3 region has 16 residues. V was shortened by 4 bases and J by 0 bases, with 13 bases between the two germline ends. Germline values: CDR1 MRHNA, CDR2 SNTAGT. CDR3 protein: CASSGTVESSNQPQHF. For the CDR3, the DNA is TGTGCCAGCAGTGGCACGGTTGAGTCTAGCAATCAGCCCCAGCATTTT.

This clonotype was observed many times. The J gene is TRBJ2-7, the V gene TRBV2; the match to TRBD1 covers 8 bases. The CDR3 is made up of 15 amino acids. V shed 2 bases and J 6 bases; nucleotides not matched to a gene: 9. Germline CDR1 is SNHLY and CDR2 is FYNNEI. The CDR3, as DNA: TGTGCCAGCAGTGAACCGGCAGGGGGCTTCGGCGAGCAGTACTTC. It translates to CASSEPAGGFGEQYF.

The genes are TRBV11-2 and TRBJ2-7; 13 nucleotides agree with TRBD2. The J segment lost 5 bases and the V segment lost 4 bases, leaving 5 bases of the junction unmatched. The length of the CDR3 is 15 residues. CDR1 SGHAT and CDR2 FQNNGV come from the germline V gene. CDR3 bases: TGTGCCAGCAGCTCCCGACTAGCGGGAGGCGACGAGCAGTACTTC. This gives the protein CASSSRLAGGDEQYF.

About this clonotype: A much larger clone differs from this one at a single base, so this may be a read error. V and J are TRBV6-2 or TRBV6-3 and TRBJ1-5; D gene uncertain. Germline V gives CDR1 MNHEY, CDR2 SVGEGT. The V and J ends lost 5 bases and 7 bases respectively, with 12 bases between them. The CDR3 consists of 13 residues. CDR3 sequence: CASSGRVGQPQHF. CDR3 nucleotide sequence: TGTGCCAGCAGTGGACGGGTTGGGCAGCCCCAGCATTTT.

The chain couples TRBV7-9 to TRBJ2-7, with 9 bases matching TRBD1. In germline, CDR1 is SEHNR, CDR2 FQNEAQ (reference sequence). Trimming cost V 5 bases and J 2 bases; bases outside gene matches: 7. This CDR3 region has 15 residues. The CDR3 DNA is TGTGCCAGCAGCAATCCGGGACAGGGCGCCTACGAGCAGTACTTC. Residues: CASSNPGQGAYEQYF.

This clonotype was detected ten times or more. The CDR3 region is CATTLIGETQYF. Here the CDR3 DNA reads TGTGCCACCACTTTAATCGGCGAGACCCAGTACTTC. The chain is built from TRBV7-8 and TRBJ2-5; D is ambiguous. The CDR3 is made up of 12 amino acids. The germline CDR1 and CDR2 sequences are SGHVS and FQNEAQ. The V end was cut by 10 bases, the J end by 5 bases, with 14 bases between.

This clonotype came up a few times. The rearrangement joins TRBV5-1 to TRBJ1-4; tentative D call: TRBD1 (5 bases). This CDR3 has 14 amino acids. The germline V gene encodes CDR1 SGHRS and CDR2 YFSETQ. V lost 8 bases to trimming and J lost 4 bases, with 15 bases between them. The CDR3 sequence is CASTKDTVNEKLFF. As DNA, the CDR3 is TGCGCCAGTACAAAGGACACCGTTAATGAAAAACTGTTTTTT. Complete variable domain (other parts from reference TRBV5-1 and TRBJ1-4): KAGVTQTPRYLIKTRGQQVTLSCSPISGHRSVSWYQQTPGQGLQFLFEYFSETQRNKGNFPGRFSGRQFSNSRSEMNVSTLELGDSALYLCASTKDTVNEKLFFGSGTQLSVL.

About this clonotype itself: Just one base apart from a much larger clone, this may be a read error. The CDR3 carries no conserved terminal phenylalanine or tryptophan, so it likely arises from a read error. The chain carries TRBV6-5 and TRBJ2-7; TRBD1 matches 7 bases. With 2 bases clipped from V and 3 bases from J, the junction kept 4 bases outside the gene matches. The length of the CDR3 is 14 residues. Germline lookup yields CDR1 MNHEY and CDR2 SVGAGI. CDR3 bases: TGTGCCAGCAGTTACCCGACAGGGAGCTACGAGCAGTACTCC. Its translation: CASSYPTGSYEQYS.

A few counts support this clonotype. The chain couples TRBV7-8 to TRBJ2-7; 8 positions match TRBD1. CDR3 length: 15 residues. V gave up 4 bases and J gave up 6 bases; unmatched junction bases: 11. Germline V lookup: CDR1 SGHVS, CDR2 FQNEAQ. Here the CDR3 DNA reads TGTGCCAGCAGCTACTCCGGACAGGGATACGGCGAGCAGTACTTC. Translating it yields CASSYSGQGYGEQYF. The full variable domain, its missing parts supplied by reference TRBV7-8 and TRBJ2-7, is GAGVSQSPRYKVAKRGQDVALRCDPISGHVSLFWYQQALGQGPEFLTYFQNEAQLDKSGLPSDRFFAERPEGSVSTLKIQRTQQEDSAVYLCASSYSGQGYGEQYFGPGTRLTVT.

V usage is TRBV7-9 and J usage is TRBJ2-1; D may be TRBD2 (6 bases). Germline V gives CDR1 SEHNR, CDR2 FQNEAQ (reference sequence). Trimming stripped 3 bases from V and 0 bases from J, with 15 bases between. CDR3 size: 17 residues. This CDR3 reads CASSFGSGRSSYNEQFF. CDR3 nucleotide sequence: TGTGCCAGCAGCTTTGGTAGCGGACGGAGCTCCTACAATGAGCAGTTCTTC. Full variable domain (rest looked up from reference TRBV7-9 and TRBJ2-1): DTGVSQNPRHKITKRGQNVTFRCDPISEHNRLYWYRQTLGQGPEFLTYFQNEAQLEKSRLLSDRFSAERPKGSFSTLEIQRTEQGDSAMYLCASSFGSGRSSYNEQFFGPGTRLTVL.

CDR3 region: CSATGTSGRGTGELFF. The CDR3 DNA is TGCAGTGCAACCGGGACTAGCGGGAGAGGGACCGGGGAGCTGTTTTTT. This chain joins TRBV20-1 and TRBJ2-2, with TRBD2 identical over 14 bases. There are 16 residues in the CDR3. Germline CDR1 and CDR2: DFQATT and SNEGSKA (reference sequence). After removal of 6 bases from V and 5 bases from J, the junction contained 8 bases not matched to a gene.

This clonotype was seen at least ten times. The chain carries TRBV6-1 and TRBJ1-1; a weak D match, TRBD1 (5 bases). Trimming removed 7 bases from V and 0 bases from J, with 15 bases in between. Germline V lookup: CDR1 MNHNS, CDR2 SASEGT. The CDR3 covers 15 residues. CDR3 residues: CASTLRQTMNTEAFF. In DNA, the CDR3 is TGTGCCAGCACCCTACGACAGACGATGAACACTGAAGCTTTCTTT.

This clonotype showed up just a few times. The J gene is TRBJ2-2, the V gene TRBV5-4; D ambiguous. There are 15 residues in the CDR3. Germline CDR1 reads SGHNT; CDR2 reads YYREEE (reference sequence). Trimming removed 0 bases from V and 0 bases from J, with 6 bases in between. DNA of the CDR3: TGTGCCAGCAGCTTGGCACGAACGAACACCGGGGAGCTGTTTTTT. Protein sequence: CASSLARTNTGELFF.

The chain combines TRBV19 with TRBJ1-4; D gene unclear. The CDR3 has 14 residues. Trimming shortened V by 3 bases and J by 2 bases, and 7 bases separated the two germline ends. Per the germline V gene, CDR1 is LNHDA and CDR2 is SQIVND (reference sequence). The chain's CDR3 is CASSMRQTNEKLFF. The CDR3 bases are TGTGCCAGTAGTATGCGGCAGACTAATGAAAAACTGTTTTTT. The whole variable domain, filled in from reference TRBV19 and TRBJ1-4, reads DGGITQSPKYLFRKEGQNVTLSCEQNLNHDAMYWYRQDPGQGLRLIYYSQIVNDFQKGDIAEGYSVSREKKESFPLTVTSAQKNPTAFYLCASSMRQTNEKLFFGSGTQLSVL.

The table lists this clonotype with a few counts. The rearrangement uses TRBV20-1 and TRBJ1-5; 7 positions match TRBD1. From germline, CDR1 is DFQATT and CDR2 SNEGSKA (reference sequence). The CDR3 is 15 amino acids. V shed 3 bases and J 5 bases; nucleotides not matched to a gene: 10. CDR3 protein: CSARGGTAYHQPQHF. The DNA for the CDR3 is TGCAGTGCTAGGGGGGGGACAGCATACCATCAGCCCCAGCATTTT.

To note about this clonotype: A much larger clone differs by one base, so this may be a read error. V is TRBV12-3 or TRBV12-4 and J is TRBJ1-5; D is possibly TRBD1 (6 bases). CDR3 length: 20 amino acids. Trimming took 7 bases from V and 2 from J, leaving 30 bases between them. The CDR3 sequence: CASNQNLEWDITWRNQPQHF. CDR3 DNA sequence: TGTGCCAGCAACCAGAACCTCGAATGGGACATAACCTGGCGCAATCAGCCCCAGCATTTT.